The 18 T cell receptor beta chains reported below all come from one sample, sequenced in a study of blood T cell repertoires in COVID-19. Produced via immunoSEQ multiplex PCR; TCRdb's table is partial and in-frame only. The sample has more than 300,000 clones, 75% to 90% seen once. The sequencing sample was made of PBMCs or T cells enriched from blood (not recorded which). All receptors come from a woman aged 45 to 65 who had recovered from COVID-19.

The chain is built from TRBV7-9 and TRBJ1-2, with TRBD1 identical over 8 bases. The CDR3 is 15 residues long. CDR1 is SEHNR and CDR2 is FQNEAQ in the germline V gene (reference sequence). Losses at the gene ends were 0 bases for V and 4 bases for J; bases not matched to a gene: 4. The CDR3: CASSLATGGGYGYTF. CDR3 DNA sequence: TGTGCCAGCAGCTTAGCCACAGGGGGTGGCTATGGCTACACCTTC.

This clone showed up just once. The rearrangement joins TRBV6-2 or TRBV6-3 to TRBJ2-1, with TRBD2 identical over 10 bases. CDR1 and CDR2 (germline): MNHEY, SVGEGT. Trimming at V came to 4 bases and at J to 0 bases, leaving 6 bases not matched to a gene. CDR3 length: 17 residues. The CDR3 loop reads CASSSIPSGSSYNEQFF. The CDR3 coding sequence is TGTGCCAGCAGTTCCATCCCTAGCGGGAGCTCCTACAATGAGCAGTTCTTC.

The rearrangement uses TRBV29-1 and TRBJ2-3; 9 bases are shared with TRBD2. Per the germline V gene, CDR1 is SQVTM and CDR2 is ANQGSEA. CDR3 size: 18 residues. V shed 1 base and J 0 bases; nucleotides not matched to a gene: 11. The CDR3 DNA reads TGCAGCGTTGAAGGCCGATTGCGGGAGGGCTTTAGCACAGATACGCAGTATTTT. It is translated as CSVEGRLREGFSTDTQYF.

The rearrangement uses TRBV29-1 and TRBJ2-1, with a possible D match to TRBD1 (6 bases). Deletions cut 3 bases from V and 6 bases from J, with 15 bases between. This CDR3 has 14 residues. Germline CDR1 and CDR2: SQVTM and ANQGSEA. Written as DNA, the CDR3 is TGCAGCGTTGATCCCGTGACAGGCGTCAATGAGCAGTTCTTC. It is translated as CSVDPVTGVNEQFF.

The genes are TRBV10-3 and TRBJ1-1; D may be TRBD1 (6 bases). CDR3 length: 13 amino acids. Germline V gene lookup returns CDR1 ENHRY and CDR2 SYGVKD. The V gene lost 11 bases and the J gene lost 0 bases, with 13 bases spanning the gap. CDR3 nucleotides: TGTGCCGCAAGGGGGACGATGAACACTGAAGCTTTCTTT. Its translation: CAARGTMNTEAFF.

The chain links TRBV5-5 to TRBJ1-1; D possibly corresponds to TRBD1 (5 bases). In germline, CDR1 is SGHKS, CDR2 YYEKEE (reference sequence). The CDR3 runs 15 residues. Trimming left V 0 bases short and J 4 bases short, with 13 bases between. In DNA, the CDR3 is TGTGCCAGCAGCTTGGCTGGGGGACTGAGCACTGAAGCTTTCTTT. Translating it yields CASSLAGGLSTEAFF.

The V call is TRBV5-8, the J call TRBJ1-2; TRBD1 agrees at 8 bases. The V segment lost 4 bases and the J segment 2 bases; nucleotides outside the gene matches: 13. The CDR3 runs to 17 residues. Germline loops: CDR1 SGHTS, CDR2 YDEGEE. CDR3 sequence: CASSPRGPSLGNYGYTF. CDR3 nucleotide sequence: TGTGCCAGCAGCCCCAGGGGGCCCTCCTTAGGCAACTATGGCTACACCTTC. Variable domain in full (rest from reference TRBV5-8 and TRBJ1-2): EAGVTQSPTHLIKTRGQQATLRCSPISGHTSVYWYQQALGLGLQFLLWYDEGEERNRGNFPPRFSGRQFPNYSSELNVNALELEDSALYLCASSPRGPSLGNYGYTFGSGTRLTVV.

This clone was seen just once. The V and J genes are TRBV7-3 and TRBJ2-1, with D possibly TRBD2 on 5 matching bases. The CDR3 loop spans 16 amino acids. Looked up from germline, CDR1 is SGHTA and CDR2 is FQGTGA. V gave up 1 base and J gave up 2 bases, with 12 bases separating them. The CDR3 DNA reads as TGTGCCAGCAGCTTAAATTCGGGGAGTACCTACAATGAGCAGTTCTTC. Encoded protein: CASSLNSGSTYNEQFF.

The rearrangement uses TRBV19 and TRBJ2-5, with 7 bases aligning to TRBD2. After removal of 5 bases from V and 0 bases from J, the junction contained 9 bases not matched to a gene. The length of the CDR3 is 16 residues. Germline values: CDR1 LNHDA, CDR2 SQIVND (reference sequence). For the CDR3, the DNA is TGTGCCAGTAGTGTTGGGGGGGGATGGGACCAAGAGACCCAGTACTTC. This translates into CASSVGGGWDQETQYF.

In DNA, the CDR3 is TGCAGTGCCCCGGGCTATGGCTACACCTTC. Translation gives CSAPGYGYTF. The chain joins TRBV20-1 to TRBJ1-2; D is undetermined. The CDR3 contains 10 residues. V was cut by 6 bases and J by 4 bases, with 6 bases left in between. Looked up from germline, CDR1 is DFQATT and CDR2 is SNEGSKA (reference sequence).

The gene calls are TRBV28 and TRBJ1-5, with a tentative D call TRBD1 (6 bases). The CDR3 runs to 19 residues. Trimming took off 3 bases at V and 1 base at J, with 22 bases between the two ends. Germline V gives CDR1 MDHEN, CDR2 SYDVKM. Here the CDR3 reads CASSLIWGGVGVSNQPQHF. As DNA, the CDR3 is TGTGCCAGCAGTTTGATTTGGGGGGGCGTAGGTGTGAGCAATCAGCCCCAGCATTTT.

This clone was counted between two and nine times. The V and J genes are TRBV29-1 and TRBJ1-4; 9 bases are a match to TRBD1. Per germline, CDR1 SQVTM and CDR2 ANQGSEA. The CDR3 covers 14 residues. V was pared by 7 bases and J by 0 bases, with 3 bases of the junction left unmatched. This CDR3 is CSAGQGATNEKLFF. The CDR3, as DNA: TGCAGCGCGGGACAGGGTGCAACTAATGAAAAACTGTTTTTT.

This clone was counted at least ten times. In DNA form, the CDR3 reads TGTGCCAGCAGGTTGACAGGGTCCGAAGAGACCCAGTACTTC. This codes for CASRLTGSEETQYF. V and J are TRBV27 and TRBJ2-5; 7 bases fit TRBD1. After removal of 6 bases from V and 3 bases from J, the junction contained 7 bases not matched to a gene. Germline V gene data show CDR1 as MNHEY and CDR2 as SMNVEV (reference sequence). The CDR3 is 14 residues long.

The rearrangement uses TRBV18 and TRBJ1-6, with 9 bases fitting TRBD1. CDR1 and CDR2 from the germline V gene are KGHSH and LQKENI. V dropped 3 bases and J dropped 8; count of bases not matched to a gene: 2. The CDR3 sequence is 14 residues long. CDR3 sequence: CASSPWTGDSPLHF. The CDR3 bases are TGTGCCAGCTCACCCTGGACAGGGGATTCACCCCTCCACTTT.

The chain couples TRBV4-1 to TRBJ1-1; D remains ambiguous. Trimming removed 3 bases at V and 5 bases at J, with 25 bases between. The CDR3 loop spans 18 amino acids. Germline V CDR1 and CDR2: MGHRA, YSYEKL. In nucleotides, the CDR3 is TGCGCCAGCAGCCACACGGTCCCAAAACAGCCGATCGGTACTGAAGCTTTCTTT. Translating it yields CASSHTVPKQPIGTEAFF.

The chain carries TRBV5-6 and TRBJ1-2, with a possible D match to TRBD1 (5 bases). There are 14 residues in the CDR3. Trimming cost V 0 bases and J 0 bases, with 6 bases left between them. CDR1 is SGHDT and CDR2 is YYEEEE in the germline V gene. The CDR3 DNA reads as TGTGCCAGCAGCTTGGCAGGGCCTAACTATGGCTACACCTTC. It yields the protein CASSLAGPNYGYTF.

J is TRBJ2-1 and V is TRBV10-1; 8 bases match TRBD2. The CDR3 is 18 residues long. Trimming took 0 bases from V and 0 from J; bases not matched to a gene: 7. CDR1 and CDR2 from the germline V gene are WNHNN and SYGVQD (reference sequence). This chain's CDR3 is CASSESRERGTSYNEQFF. CDR3 nucleotide sequence: TGCGCCAGCAGTGAGTCGAGGGAGCGGGGGACCTCCTACAATGAGCAGTTCTTC.

This sequence joins TRBV18 and TRBJ2-3, with D uncertain. The CDR3 is 13 residues long. Germline values: CDR1 KGHSH, CDR2 LQKENI. V was pared by 3 bases and J by 0 bases, with 4 bases between. The CDR3 reads CASSPSSTDTQYF. The CDR3 nucleotides are TGTGCCAGCTCACCGTCTAGCACAGATACGCAGTATTTT.